The sample holds a few counts of the clone carrying this T cell receptor (beta chain). TCRdb's table, derived via immunoSEQ multiplex PCR, lists solely in-frame clones and lacks some. Altogether approximately 39,000 clones are present, around 90% being singletons, with the ten largest covering approximately 0.5%. The V and J ends lost 7 bases and 7 bases respectively, with 21 bases between them. Germline V lookup: CDR1 SGHNT, CDR2 YYREEE (reference sequence). The CDR3 loop spans 14 amino acids. The data stem from a study of T cell changes during pregnancy in multiple sclerosis. The material sequenced was CD4+ T cells from peripheral blood mononuclear cells, taken in the second trimester of pregnancy. The chain combines TRBV5-4 with TRBJ2-7, with D possibly TRBD1 on 6 matching bases. The clonotype comes from a female donor with multiple sclerosis, enrolled in a pregnancy study. The chain's CDR3 is CASRQDRSRQEQYF. CDR3 DNA: TGTGCCAGCCGTCAGGACAGAAGTCGACAGGAGCAGTACTTC.